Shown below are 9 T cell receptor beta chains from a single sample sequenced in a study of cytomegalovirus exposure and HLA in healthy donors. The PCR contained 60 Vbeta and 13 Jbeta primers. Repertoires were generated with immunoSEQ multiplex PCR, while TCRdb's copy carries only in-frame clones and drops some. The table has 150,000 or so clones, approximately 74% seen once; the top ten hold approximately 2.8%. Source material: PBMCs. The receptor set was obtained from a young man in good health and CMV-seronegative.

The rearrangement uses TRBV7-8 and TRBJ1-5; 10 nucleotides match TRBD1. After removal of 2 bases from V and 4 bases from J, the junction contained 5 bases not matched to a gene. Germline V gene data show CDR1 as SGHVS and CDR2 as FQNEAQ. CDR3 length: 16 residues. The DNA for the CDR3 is TGTGCCAGCAGCTTACTCCCGGGACAGGGGAATCAGCCCCAGCATTTT. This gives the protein CASSLLPGQGNQPQHF.

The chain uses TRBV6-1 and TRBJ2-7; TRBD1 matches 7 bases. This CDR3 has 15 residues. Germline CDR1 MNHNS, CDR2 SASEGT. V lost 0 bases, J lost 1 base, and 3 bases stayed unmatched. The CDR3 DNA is TGTGCCAGCAGTGAAGCCGGGACAGCGTCCTACGAGCAGTACGTC. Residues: CASSEAGTASYEQYV.

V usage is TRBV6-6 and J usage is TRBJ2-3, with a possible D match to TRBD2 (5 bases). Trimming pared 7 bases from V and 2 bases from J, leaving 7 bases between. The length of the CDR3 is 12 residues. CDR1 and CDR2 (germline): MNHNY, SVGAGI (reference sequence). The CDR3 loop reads CASTGVTDTQYF. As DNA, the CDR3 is TGTGCCAGCACCGGGGTCACAGATACGCAGTATTTT.

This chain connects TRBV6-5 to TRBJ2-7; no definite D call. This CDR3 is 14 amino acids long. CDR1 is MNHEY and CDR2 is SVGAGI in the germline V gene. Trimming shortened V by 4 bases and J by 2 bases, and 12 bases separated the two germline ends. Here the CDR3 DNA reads TGTGCCAGCAGTTCTCGGAACAGACCCTACGAGCAGTACGTC. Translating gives CASSSRNRPYEQYV.

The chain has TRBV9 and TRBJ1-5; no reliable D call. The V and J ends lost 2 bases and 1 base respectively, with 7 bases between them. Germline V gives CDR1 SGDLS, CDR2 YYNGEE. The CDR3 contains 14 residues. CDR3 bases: TGTGCCAGCAGCGTCGGCGGGAGCAATCAGCCCCAGCATTTT. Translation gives CASSVGGSNQPQHF.

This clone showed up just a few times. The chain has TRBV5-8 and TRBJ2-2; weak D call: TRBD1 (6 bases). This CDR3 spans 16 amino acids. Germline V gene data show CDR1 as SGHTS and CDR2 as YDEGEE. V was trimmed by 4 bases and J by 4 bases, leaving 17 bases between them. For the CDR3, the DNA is TGTGCCAGCAGCCAAGAGGGGGAGCGGAGCACCGGGGAGCTGTTTTTT. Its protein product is CASSQEGERSTGELFF. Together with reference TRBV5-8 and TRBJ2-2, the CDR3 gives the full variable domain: EAGVTQSPTHLIKTRGQQATLRCSPISGHTSVYWYQQALGLGLQFLLWYDEGEERNRGNFPPRFSGRQFPNYSSELNVNALELEDSALYLCASSQEGERSTGELFFGEGSRLTVL.

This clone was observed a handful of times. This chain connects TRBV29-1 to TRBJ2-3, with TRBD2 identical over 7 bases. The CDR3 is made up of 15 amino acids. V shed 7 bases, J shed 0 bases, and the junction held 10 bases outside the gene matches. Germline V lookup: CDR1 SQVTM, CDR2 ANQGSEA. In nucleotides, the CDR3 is TGCAGCGCCGGGGAGGGTTGGGGAAGCACAGATACGCAGTATTTT. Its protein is CSAGEGWGSTDTQYF.

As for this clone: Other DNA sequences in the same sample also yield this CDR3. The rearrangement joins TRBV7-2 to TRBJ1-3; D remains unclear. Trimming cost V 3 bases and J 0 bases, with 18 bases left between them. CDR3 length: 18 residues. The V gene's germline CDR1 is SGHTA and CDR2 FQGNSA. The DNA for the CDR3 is TGTGCCAGCAGCTTGGGGTTGAGGGAGATCCTCTCTGGAAACACCATATATTTT. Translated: CASSLGLREILSGNTIYF.

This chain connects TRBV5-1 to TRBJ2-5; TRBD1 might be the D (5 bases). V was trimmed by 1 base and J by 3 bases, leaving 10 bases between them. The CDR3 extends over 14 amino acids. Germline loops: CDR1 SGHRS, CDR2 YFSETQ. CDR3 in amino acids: CASSLPGSEETQYF. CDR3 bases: TGCGCCAGCAGCTTGCCAGGGTCGGAAGAGACCCAGTACTTC. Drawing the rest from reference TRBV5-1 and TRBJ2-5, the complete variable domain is KAGVTQTPRYLIKTRGQQVTLSCSPISGHRSVSWYQQTPGQGLQFLFEYFSETQRNKGNFPGRFSGRQFSNSRSEMNVSTLELGDSALYLCASSLPGSEETQYFGPGTRLLVL.